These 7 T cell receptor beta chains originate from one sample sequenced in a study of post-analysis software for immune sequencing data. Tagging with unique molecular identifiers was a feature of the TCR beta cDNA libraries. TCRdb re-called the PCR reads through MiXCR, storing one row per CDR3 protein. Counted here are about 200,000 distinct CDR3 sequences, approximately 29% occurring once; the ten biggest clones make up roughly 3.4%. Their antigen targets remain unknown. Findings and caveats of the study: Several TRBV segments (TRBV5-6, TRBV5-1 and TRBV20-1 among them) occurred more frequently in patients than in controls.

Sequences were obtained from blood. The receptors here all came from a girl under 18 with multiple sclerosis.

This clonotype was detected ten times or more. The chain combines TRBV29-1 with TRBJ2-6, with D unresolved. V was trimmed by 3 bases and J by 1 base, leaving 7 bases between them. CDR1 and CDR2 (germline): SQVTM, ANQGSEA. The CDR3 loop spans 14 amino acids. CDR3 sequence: CSVDGGSGANVLTF. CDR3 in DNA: TGCAGCGTTGACGGCGGATCTGGGGCCAACGTCCTGACTTTC. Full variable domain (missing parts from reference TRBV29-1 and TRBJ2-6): SAVISQKPSRDICQRGTSLTIQCQVDSQVTMMFWYRQQPGQSLTLIATANQGSEATYESGFVIDKFPISRPNLTFSTLTVSNMSPEDSSIYLCSVDGGSGANVLTFGAGSRLTVL.

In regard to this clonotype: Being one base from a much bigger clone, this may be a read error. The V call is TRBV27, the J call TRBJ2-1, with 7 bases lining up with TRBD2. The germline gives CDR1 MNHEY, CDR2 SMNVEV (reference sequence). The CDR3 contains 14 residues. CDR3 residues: CASRRLADYNERFF. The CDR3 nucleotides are TGTGCCAGCAGGCGTCTAGCGGATTACAATGAGCGGTTCTTC.

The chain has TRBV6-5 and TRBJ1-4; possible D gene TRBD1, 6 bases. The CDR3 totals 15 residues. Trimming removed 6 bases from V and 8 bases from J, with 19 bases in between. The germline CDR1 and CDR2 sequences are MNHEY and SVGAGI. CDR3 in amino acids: CASSNRASVGEKLFF. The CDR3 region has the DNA TGTGCCAGCAGCAACAGGGCATCGGTCGGAGAAAAACTGTTTTTT.

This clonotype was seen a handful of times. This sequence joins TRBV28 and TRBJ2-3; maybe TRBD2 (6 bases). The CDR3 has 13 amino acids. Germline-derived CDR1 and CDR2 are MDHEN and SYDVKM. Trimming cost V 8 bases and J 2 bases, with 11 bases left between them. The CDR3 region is CASLALNTDTQYF. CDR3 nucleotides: TGTGCCAGCCTAGCGTTAAACACAGATACGCAGTATTTT.

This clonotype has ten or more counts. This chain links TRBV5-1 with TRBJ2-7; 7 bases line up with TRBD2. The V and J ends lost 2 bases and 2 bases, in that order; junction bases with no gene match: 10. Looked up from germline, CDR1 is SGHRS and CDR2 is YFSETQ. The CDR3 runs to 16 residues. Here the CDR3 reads CASSLPQAGTPYEQYF. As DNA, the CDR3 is TGCGCCAGCAGCTTACCCCAAGCGGGGACGCCCTACGAGCAGTACTTC. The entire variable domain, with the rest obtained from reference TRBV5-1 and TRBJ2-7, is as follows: KAGVTQTPRYLIKTRGQQVTLSCSPISGHRSVSWYQQTPGQGLQFLFEYFSETQRNKGNFPGRFSGRQFSNSRSEMNVSTLELGDSALYLCASSLPQAGTPYEQYFGPGTRLTVT.

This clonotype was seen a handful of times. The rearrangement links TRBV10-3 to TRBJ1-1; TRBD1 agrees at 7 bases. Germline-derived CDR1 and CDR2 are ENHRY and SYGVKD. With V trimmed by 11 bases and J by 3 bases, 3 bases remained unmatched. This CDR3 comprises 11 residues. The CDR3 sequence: CAVQGDTEAFF. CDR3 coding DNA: TGTGCCGTGCAGGGGGACACTGAAGCTTTCTTT.

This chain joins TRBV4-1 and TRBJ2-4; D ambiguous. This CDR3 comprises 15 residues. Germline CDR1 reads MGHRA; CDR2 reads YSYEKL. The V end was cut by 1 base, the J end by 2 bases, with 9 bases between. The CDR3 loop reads CASSQVTRSKNIQYF. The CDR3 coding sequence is TGCGCCAGCAGCCAAGTTACGCGGTCCAAAAACATTCAGTACTTC.